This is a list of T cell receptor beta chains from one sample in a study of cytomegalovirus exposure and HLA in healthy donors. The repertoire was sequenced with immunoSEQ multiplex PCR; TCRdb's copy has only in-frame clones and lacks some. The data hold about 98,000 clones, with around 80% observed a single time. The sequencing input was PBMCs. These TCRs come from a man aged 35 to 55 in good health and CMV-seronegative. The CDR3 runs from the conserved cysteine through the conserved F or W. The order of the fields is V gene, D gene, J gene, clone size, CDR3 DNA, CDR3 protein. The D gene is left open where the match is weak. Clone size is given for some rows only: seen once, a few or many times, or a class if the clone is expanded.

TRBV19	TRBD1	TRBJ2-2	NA	TGTGCCAGTAGTATAGGGACAGGGATAGCCGGGGAGCTGTTTTTT	CASSIGTGIAGELFF
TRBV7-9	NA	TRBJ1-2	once	TGTTCCAGCAGCTCCAGTTGGAAAGAGGATGGCTACACCTTC	CSSSSSWKEDGYTF
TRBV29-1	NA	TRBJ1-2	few	TGCAGCGTTGTGGTCGGAGGGGACTATGGCTACACCTTC	CSVVVGGDYGYTF
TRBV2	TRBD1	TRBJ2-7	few	TGTGCCAGCAGCAAGGACAGGGGGCTCTACGAGCAGTACTTC	CASSKDRGLYEQYF
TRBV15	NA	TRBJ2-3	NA	TGTGCCACCAGCAGAGCCCGGACAGATACGCAGTATTTT	CATSRARTDTQYF
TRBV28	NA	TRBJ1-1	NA	TGTGCCAGCAGTTTAGGCGGGGGGATGAACACTGAAGCTTTCTTT	CASSLGGGMNTEAFF
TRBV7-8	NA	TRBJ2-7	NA	TGTGCCAGCAGCATCGACACTTTATACGAGCAGTACTTC	CASSIDTLYEQYF
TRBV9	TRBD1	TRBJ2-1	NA	TGTGCCAGCAGCGTATCCCCAGGACAGGGATTAAGCTCCTACAATGAGCAGTTCTTC	CASSVSPGQGLSSYNEQFF
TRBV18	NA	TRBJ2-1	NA	TGTGCCAGCTCACCAGGTCGGGAACGGAATGAGCAGTTCTTC	CASSPGRERNEQFF
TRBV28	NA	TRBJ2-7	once	TGTGCCAGCAGTTTAGGAGGGGCGAGTTTCTACGAGCAGTACTTC	CASSLGGASFYEQYF
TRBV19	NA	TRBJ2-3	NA	TGTGCCAGTAGCGCAGCGGGTGAGGCAAGTACGCAGTATTTT	CASSAAGEASTQYF
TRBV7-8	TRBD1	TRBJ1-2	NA	TGTGCCAGCAGCCCAAGGCTTGCGGGACAGGGTAACTATGGCTACACCTTC	CASSPRLAGQGNYGYTF
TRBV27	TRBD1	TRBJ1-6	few	TGTGCCAGTGCCGAGGACAGGGGGTTTTCACCCCTCCACTTT	CASAEDRGFSPLHF
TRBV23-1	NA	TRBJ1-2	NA	TGCGCCAGTTTCAGGTCCTACACCTTC	CASFRSYTF
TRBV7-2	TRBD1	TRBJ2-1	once	TGTGCCAGCAGCTTGTGGGACAGGGGCAATGAGCAGTTCTTC	CASSLWDRGNEQFF
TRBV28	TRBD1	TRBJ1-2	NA	TGTGCCCTTCTTTCAACAGGGGCCGATAGCTATGGCTACACCTTC	CALLSTGADSYGYTF
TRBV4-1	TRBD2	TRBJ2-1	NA	TGCGCCAGCAGCCAGACTAGCGGGGGGGCCTACAATGAGCAGTTCTTC	CASSQTSGGAYNEQFF
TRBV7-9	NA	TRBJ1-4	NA	TGTGCCAGCAGCTTAGCCTTTGAAAAACTGTTTTTT	CASSLAFEKLFF
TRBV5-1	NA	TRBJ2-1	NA	TGCGCCAGCAGCTGGGGGCACGTCGCCTACAATGAGCAGTTCTTC	CASSWGHVAYNEQFF
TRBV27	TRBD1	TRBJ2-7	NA	TGTGCCAGCAGCAAAGGTTTGGAAAATGGACAGGGGAGAGTGGCCGAGCAGTACTTC	CASSKGLENGQGRVAEQYF
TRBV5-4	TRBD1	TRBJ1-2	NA	TGTGCCAGCAGCTTGGGTAGACAGGGAGACTATGGCTACACCTTC	CASSLGRQGDYGYTF
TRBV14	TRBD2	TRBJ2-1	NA	TGTGCCAGCAGCCAACTAGCGGGGGGGCTTAACAATGAGCAGTTCTTC	CASSQLAGGLNNEQFF
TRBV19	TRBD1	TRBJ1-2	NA	TGTGCCAGTACATGGGACAGGGAGGGCTACATCTTC	CASTWDREGYIF
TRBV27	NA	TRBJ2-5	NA	TGTGCCAGCAGCGAAAGGGGGACCCAGTACTTC	CASSERGTQYF
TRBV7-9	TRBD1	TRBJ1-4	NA	TGTGCCATCCCGGACAGGGCTAATGAAAAACTGTTTTTT	CAIPDRANEKLFF
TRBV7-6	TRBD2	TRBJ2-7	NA	TGTGCCAGCAGCCCTTCGGGAGGTCTTACGTACGAGCAGTACTTC	CASSPSGGLTYEQYF
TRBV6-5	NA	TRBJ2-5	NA	TGTGCCAGCACTCGGACAGCAGGGGAGACCCAGTACTTC	CASTRTAGETQYF
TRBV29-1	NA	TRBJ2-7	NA	TGCAGCGTTGAAAATCGGGGGACCTACGAGCAGTACTTC	CSVENRGTYEQYF
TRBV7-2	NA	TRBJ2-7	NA	TGTGCCAGCAGCTTAGGGCCCATAGCCTCCTACGAGCAGTACTTC	CASSLGPIASYEQYF
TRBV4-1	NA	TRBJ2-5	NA	TGCGCCAGCAGCCCGAGCGGGTACCAAGAGACCCAGTACTTC	CASSPSGYQETQYF
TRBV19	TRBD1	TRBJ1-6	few	TGTGCCAGTAGTTCCGTCGGGATGAGGACAGGGTCTAATTCACCCCTCCACTTT	CASSSVGMRTGSNSPLHF
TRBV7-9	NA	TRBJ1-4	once	TGTGCCAGCAGCCGACATGGGAGTAATGAAAAACTGTTTTTT	CASSRHGSNEKLFF
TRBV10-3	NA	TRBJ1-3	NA	TGTGCCATCAGTGACCAGGGCGGTGGAAACACCATATATTTT	CAISDQGGGNTIYF
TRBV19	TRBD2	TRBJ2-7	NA	TGTGCCCGTTTCCTAGCGGGGGGCTACGAGCAGTACTTC	CARFLAGGYEQYF
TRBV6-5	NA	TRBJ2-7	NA	TGTGCCGGCAGTTACAGGGCACGCGGGGAGCAGTACTTC	CAGSYRARGEQYF
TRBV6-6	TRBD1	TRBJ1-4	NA	TGTGCCAGCAGCAACGGACAGGCCCATCCGTTTTTT	CASSNGQAHPFF
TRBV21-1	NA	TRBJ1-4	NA	TGTGCCAGGGGGCGGGGTAGAGGCCCGAGGACTGAAAAACTGTTTTTT	CARGRGRGPRTEKLFF
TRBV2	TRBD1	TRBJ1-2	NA	TGTGCCAGCAGTCCCGAACAGGGGGTTGTCTATGGCTACACCTTC	CASSPEQGVVYGYTF
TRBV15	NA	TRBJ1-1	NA	TGTGCCACCAGCACAGGACCGGACTCCCGCGGCACTGAAGCTTTCTTT	CATSTGPDSRGTEAFF
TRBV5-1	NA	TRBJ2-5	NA	TGCGCCAGCAGCCCAAGACAGTTCCAAGAGACCCAGTACTTC	CASSPRQFQETQYF